A single sample is the source of the 25 T cell receptor beta chains below, sequenced in a study of T-cell memory formation after mild COVID-19. Each CDR3 protein is one row after TCRdb ran MiXCR on the 5' RACE reads. Of 180,000 or so distinct CDR3 sequences in the sample, around a tenth were seen once. Material for sequencing was PBMCs or a T cell subset sorted from them (not recorded which). Every receptor here comes from a man aged 18 to 29 who had mild COVID-19 (a few samples of this study predate the infection). Cell type and time point are not known.

V usage is TRBV18 and J usage is TRBJ2-7; 9 positions match TRBD2. Trimming removed 5 bases from V and 1 base from J; junction bases left unmatched: 3. The CDR3 length is 14 residues. CDR1 and CDR2 from the germline V gene are KGHSH and LQKENI. The DNA of the CDR3 is TGTGCCAGCTCAGCGCGGGGGGGTTCCTACGAGCAGTACTTC. It specifies CASSARGGSYEQYF. Filled out from reference TRBV18 and TRBJ2-7, the complete variable domain reads NAGVMQNPRHLVRRRGQEARLRCSPMKGHSHVYWYRQLPEEGLKFMVYLQKENIIDESGMPKERFSAEFPKEGPSILRIQQVVRGDSAAYFCASSARGGSYEQYFGPGTRLTVT.

The gene calls are TRBV20-1 and TRBJ2-1; TRBD1 matches at 9 bases. V gave up 5 bases and J gave up 3 bases; unmatched junction bases: 5. CDR3 length: 14 residues. Germline-derived CDR1 and CDR2 are DFQATT and SNEGSKA (reference sequence). The CDR3 DNA is TGCAGTGCTCAGACAGGGGGTAACTACAATGAGCAGTTCTTC. Translation: CSAQTGGNYNEQFF.

In its sample, this clonotype was seen a few times. The CDR3 region has the DNA TGTGCCAGTAGTATACCGAACCCAGGGGTGCAGCCCCAGCATTTT. Translated: CASSIPNPGVQPQHF. The J gene is TRBJ1-5, the V gene TRBV19, with a tentative D call TRBD1 (6 bases). The CDR3 is made up of 15 amino acids. Trimming shortened V by 2 bases and J by 7 bases, and 15 bases separated the two germline ends. CDR1 is LNHDA and CDR2 is SQIVND in the germline V gene (reference sequence).

In this sample, this clonotype turned up many times. This chain uses TRBV7-6 with TRBJ1-1, with 11 bases fitting TRBD1. The V and J ends lost 5 bases and 5 bases, in that order; junction bases with no gene match: 7. The CDR3 has 15 residues. Germline CDR1 reads SGHVS; CDR2 reads FNYEAQ. The CDR3 DNA is TGTGCCAGCAGCGCGATCCGGGACAGGGGGACTGAAGCTTTCTTT. Amino acids: CASSAIRDRGTEAFF.

This clonotype was counted a few times. The J gene is TRBJ1-6, the V gene TRBV7-6; 9 bases map to TRBD1. V dropped 5 bases and J dropped 7; count of bases not matched to a gene: 9. This CDR3 contains 16 residues. Germline values: CDR1 SGHVS, CDR2 FNYEAQ. The CDR3 DNA reads TGTGCCAGCAGCCCTCTCGGGGGACAGGGAAATTCACCCCTCCACTTT. Translating it yields CASSPLGGQGNSPLHF.

About this clonotype itself: Compared with germline, one end of the junction differs, possibly owing to a read error. J is TRBJ2-7 and V is TRBV27; the match to TRBD1 covers 9 bases. Germline lookup yields CDR1 MNHEY and CDR2 SMNVEV (reference sequence). This CDR3 spans 16 amino acids. CDR3 sequence: CASSMKPGQGFYEKYF. CDR3 nucleotides: TGTGCCAGCAGTATGAAGCCGGGACAGGGTTTCTACGAGAAGTACTTC.

This clonotype was counted a few times. This chain connects TRBV4-2 to TRBJ1-4; D is undetermined. CDR3 length: 14 amino acids. V was trimmed by 0 bases and J by 8 bases, leaving 10 bases between them. CDR1 LGHNA and CDR2 YNFKEQ come from the germline V gene. CDR3 loop: CASSQDPEREKLFF. CDR3 nucleotide sequence: TGTGCCAGCAGCCAAGATCCAGAGAGGGAAAAACTGTTTTTT.

This clonotype has at least ten counts. The rearrangement joins TRBV7-2 to TRBJ1-6; perhaps TRBD1 as D (6 bases). The CDR3 sequence is 15 residues long. The V end lost 5 bases, the J end lost 5 bases, and 13 bases lay between the germline ends. From germline, CDR1 is SGHTA and CDR2 FQGNSA. This CDR3 reads CASSLNRVNNSPLHF. CDR3 DNA: TGTGCCAGCAGCCTTAACAGGGTGAATAATTCACCCCTCCACTTT.

This sequence joins TRBV2 and TRBJ1-1; 9 nucleotides agree with TRBD1. The CDR3 contains 12 residues. J gave up 5 bases and V 7 bases, and 2 bases lay outside the gene matches. Germline V gene sequence: CDR1 SNHLY, CDR2 FYNNEI. This chain's CDR3 is CASKGTGTEAFF. The DNA for the CDR3 is TGTGCCAGCAAAGGGACAGGGACTGAAGCTTTCTTT. The full variable domain, completed using reference TRBV2 and TRBJ1-1, is EPEVTQTPSHQVTQMGQEVILRCVPISNHLYFYWYRQILGQKVEFLVSFYNNEISEKSEIFDDQFSVERPDGSNFTLKIRSTKLEDSAMYFCASKGTGTEAFFGQGTRLTVV.

This clonotype was detected a few times. The rearrangement uses TRBV15 and TRBJ1-2, with 9 bases aligning to TRBD1. Germline V gene data show CDR1 as LNHNV and CDR2 as YYDKDF (reference sequence). J gave up 4 bases and V 2 bases, and 5 bases lay outside the gene matches. The CDR3 sequence is 15 residues long. CDR3 amino acids: CATSRRQGVAYGYTF. The CDR3 coding sequence is TGTGCCACCAGCAGACGACAGGGGGTGGCCTATGGCTACACCTTC.

This rearrangement joins TRBV7-3 to TRBJ2-5; possibly TRBD2 for D (6 bases). This CDR3 contains 13 residues. Germline loops: CDR1 SGHTA, CDR2 FQGTGA. V was trimmed by 3 bases and J by 9 bases, leaving 14 bases between them. The CDR3 DNA follows: TGTGCCAGCAGCTTCGAACTAGCCGACGCCCAGTACTTC. This translates into CASSFELADAQYF.

This clonotype was picked up many times. The chain joins TRBV9 to TRBJ2-1; 8 nucleotides line up with TRBD1. Germline V CDR1 and CDR2: SGDLS, YYNGEE. The CDR3 sequence is 15 residues long. The V and J ends lost 4 bases and 1 base, in that order; junction bases with no gene match: 4. The CDR3 DNA sequence: TGTGCCAGCAGCTTAACAGGGGGGTCCTACAATGAGCAGTTCTTC. This gives the protein CASSLTGGSYNEQFF.

This clonotype occurred many times. At one of its ends the junction is not consistent with the germline gene, which may arise from a read error. The CDR3: CASSLGLETQYF. Here the CDR3 DNA reads TGTGCCAGCAGCTTAGGTCTGGAGACCCAGTACTTC. The chain joins TRBV5-1 to TRBJ2-5; D call uncertain. The germline gives CDR1 SGHRS, CDR2 YFSETQ. There are 12 residues in the CDR3.

The genes are TRBV9 and TRBJ2-1; 8 bases are shared with TRBD2. The CDR3 runs 15 residues. From germline, CDR1 is SGDLS and CDR2 YYNGEE. J lost 5 bases, V lost 3 bases, and 7 bases had no gene match. The CDR3 coding sequence is TGTGCCAGCAGCGAGGCGGGACTAGATAACAATGAGCAGTTCTTC. It encodes CASSEAGLDNNEQFF.

The table lists this clonotype with many counts. V and J are TRBV5-1 and TRBJ1-1; tentative D call: TRBD1 (6 bases). V lost 0 bases to trimming and J lost 0 bases, with 12 bases between them. This CDR3 is built from 16 residues. Germline V gene lookup returns CDR1 SGHRS and CDR2 YFSETQ. Here the CDR3 reads CASSLGWGQMNTEAFF. CDR3 DNA sequence: TGCGCCAGCAGCTTGGGCTGGGGGCAGATGAACACTGAAGCTTTCTTT.

This chain uses TRBV3-1 with TRBJ2-1, with D hard to call. Germline V gene lookup returns CDR1 LGHDT and CDR2 YNNKEL (reference sequence). V was trimmed by 1 base and J by 3 bases, leaving 10 bases between them. The CDR3 spans 15 residues. The CDR3 protein is CASSQGAENYNEQFF. CDR3 DNA: TGTGCCAGCAGCCAAGGGGCGGAGAACTACAATGAGCAGTTCTTC.

This clonotype came up a few times. CDR3 loop: CSVEETFAGMASGANVLTF. CDR3 DNA: TGCAGCGTTGAAGAGACTTTCGCGGGGATGGCTTCTGGGGCCAACGTCCTGACTTTC. The chain combines TRBV29-1 with TRBJ2-6; the D gene is possibly TRBD2 (6 bases). Per germline, CDR1 SQVTM and CDR2 ANQGSEA. The length of the CDR3 is 19 residues. V was clipped by 0 bases and J by 1 base, with 19 bases between them.

J is TRBJ2-2 and V is TRBV7-3; the D gene could be TRBD1 or TRBD2 (5 bases each). V lost 7 bases and J 8 bases, leaving 17 bases between the germline ends. CDR1 and CDR2 from the germline V gene are SGHTA and FQGTGA. The CDR3 is made up of 14 amino acids. The CDR3: CASTPTEGKGELFF. The DNA of the CDR3 is TGTGCCAGCACCCCAACCGAGGGGAAGGGGGAGCTGTTTTTT.

The rearrangement uses TRBV5-1 and TRBJ2-3, with no clear D. The V gene lost 9 bases and the J gene lost 0 bases, with 11 bases spanning the gap. The CDR3 loop spans 13 amino acids. CDR1 is SGHRS and CDR2 is YFSETQ in the germline V gene. The CDR3 bases are TGCGCCACCCGACTCTCTAGCACAGATACGCAGTATTTT. It translates to CATRLSSTDTQYF.

The chain is built from TRBV9 and TRBJ1-6; no clear D. The V end was cut by 4 bases, the J end by 7 bases, with 6 bases between. CDR3 length: 12 residues. Germline values: CDR1 SGDLS, CDR2 YYNGEE. For the CDR3, the DNA is TGTGCCAGCAGCCAGGTCAATTCACCCCTCCACTTT. Translated, it gives CASSQVNSPLHF.

This clonotype was seen repeatedly, ten times or more. The rearrangement joins TRBV7-9 to TRBJ2-5; D unresolved. Trimming left V 5 bases short and J 4 bases short, with 14 bases between. Germline lookup yields CDR1 SEHNR and CDR2 FQNEAQ (reference sequence). The length of the CDR3 is 14 residues. CDR3 DNA sequence: TGTGCCAGCAGCCTAGTAGCCTCTGGAGAGACCCAGTACTTC. Translating gives CASSLVASGETQYF.

This clonotype was detected a few times. The chain carries TRBV7-9 and TRBJ2-6; TRBD2 is a possible D gene (5 bases). CDR3 length equals 15 residues. From germline, CDR1 is SEHNR and CDR2 FQNEAQ (reference sequence). The V end was cut by 2 bases, the J end by 4 bases, with 9 bases between. The DNA of the CDR3 is TGTGCCAGCAGCTTACGAACGGGAGGGGCCAACGTCCTGACTTTC. This codes for CASSLRTGGANVLTF. The entire variable domain, with the rest obtained from reference TRBV7-9 and TRBJ2-6, is as follows: DTGVSQNPRHKITKRGQNVTFRCDPISEHNRLYWYRQTLGQGPEFLTYFQNEAQLEKSRLLSDRFSAERPKGSFSTLEIQRTEQGDSAMYLCASSLRTGGANVLTFGAGSRLTVL.

The CDR3 sequence is CSARANTEAFF. Here the CDR3 DNA reads TGCAGTGCTAGAGCGAACACTGAAGCTTTCTTT. The V and J genes are TRBV20-1 and TRBJ1-1; D call uncertain. CDR3 length: 11 amino acids. Trimming shortened V by 1 base and J by 1 base, and 1 base separated the two germline ends. The germline gives CDR1 DFQATT, CDR2 SNEGSKA (reference sequence).

The chain carries TRBV7-9 and TRBJ2-1, with a weak D call TRBD1 (6 bases). CDR3 length: 14 residues. The germline V and J ends were trimmed by 4 bases and 8 bases, with 15 bases remaining between them. Germline CDR1 reads SEHNR; CDR2 reads FQNEAQ (reference sequence). CDR3 sequence: CASSSVRGKDEQFF. CDR3 DNA: TGTGCCAGCAGCTCCGTTAGGGGGAAGGATGAGCAGTTCTTC.

The table lists this clonotype with a few counts. The rearrangement joins TRBV9 to TRBJ2-2, with D possibly TRBD2 on 6 matching bases. Per the germline V gene, CDR1 is SGDLS and CDR2 is YYNGEE. The CDR3 has 15 amino acids. V was clipped by 0 bases and J by 6 bases, with 12 bases between them. DNA for the CDR3: TGTGCCAGCAGCGTAGCTTCACTAGCCCCCGGGGAGCTGTTTTTT. Protein product: CASSVASLAPGELFF.